Here is one TCR beta chain with its context. Participants' reported clinical history set cohort assignment. Measured with immunoSEQ multiplex PCR; TCRdb has only the in-frame clones, and not every one. Seen here are approximately 180,000 clones, roughly nine tenths observed once, and the top ten hold under 3%. The data stem from a study of blood T cell repertoires in COVID-19. Study overall: T cells, B-cell-depleted T cells, or PBMCs supplied cDNA or gDNA.

The germline gives CDR1 MGHRA, CDR2 YSYEKL. Trimming shortened V by 2 bases and J by 5 bases, and 8 bases separated the two germline ends. CDR3 length: 13 residues. The chain couples TRBV4-1 to TRBJ2-3; D perhaps matches TRBD1 (5 bases). The sequence derives from a woman between 40 and 55 years old with acute COVID-19. The sequencing sample was made of PBMCs or T cells enriched from blood (not recorded which). The CDR3 sequence is CASSQIGVDTQYF. CDR3 sequence (DNA): TGCGCCAGCAGCCAAATAGGGGTAGATACGCAGTATTTT.